This T cell receptor (beta chain) was retrieved from a study of vaccination and CD4 T cells after COVID-19. Background on the study: Drawing of post-COVID samples took place a median around 100 days after diagnosis (range 35 to 161).

This clonotype has only a few counts. Its cognate antigen is unknown. The Oncomine TCR Beta short-read assay sequenced DNA from cultured CD4+ T cells. MiXCR, applied by TCRdb to the PCR reads, yields one record per CDR3 protein. The sample records about 15,000 distinct CDR3 sequences, under 75% being singletons. The V end lost 3 bases, the J end lost 2 bases, and 18 bases lay between the germline ends. Germline V CDR1 and CDR2: DFQATT, SNEGSKA (reference sequence). The CDR3 totals 16 residues. Indicated treatment: roughly 10-day PBMC culture with coronavirus spike peptide pools or control peptides (ViraFEST assay). Study-wide points: Nearly all convalescent vaccine-specific clones, 304 of 307, recognized only SARS-CoV-2 spike.

This sequence originates from a human donor who had recovered from COVID-19. The material sequenced was CD4+ T cells from blood, cultured in vitro. This chain joins TRBV20-1 and TRBJ2-3; D gene uncertain. CDR3: CSARSVVRFSTDTQYF. The CDR3 bases are TGCAGTGCTAGGTCGGTAGTGAGGTTTTCCACAGATACGCAGTATTTT.